This T cell receptor beta chain was documented in a study of response to subunit inactivated influenza vaccine. Study-wide findings and caveats: Seasonal influenza vaccination, on each occasion, was suggested by the authors to recruit few new T cells.

Using its own MiXCR run on the RT-PCR reads, TCRdb lists one record per CDR3 protein. The sample has about 160,000 distinct CDR3 sequences, roughly 11% seen once. After removal of 3 bases from V and 3 bases from J, the junction contained 11 bases not matched to a gene. This CDR3 is 17 amino acids long. The germline gives CDR1 SGHVS, CDR2 FNYEAQ. This clonotype was recorded many times. Its matching antigen is unknown. The source was non-naive T cells sorted from PBMCs, collected 35 to 45 days after vaccination. This sequence was found in a man aged 45-60 years who received an inactivated influenza vaccine. The rearrangement uses TRBV7-6 and TRBJ2-3; TRBD2 agrees at 8 bases. The CDR3 protein is CASSFTFREGRTDTQYF. As DNA, the CDR3 is TGTGCCAGCAGCTTCACGTTCCGGGAGGGCCGAACAGATACGCAGTATTTT. The full variable domain, completed using reference TRBV7-6 and TRBJ2-3, is GAGVSQSPRYKVTKRGQDVALRCDPISGHVSLYWYRQALGQGPEFLTYFNYEAQQDKSGLPNDRFSAERPEGSISTLTIQRTEQRDSAMYRCASSFTFREGRTDTQYFGPGTRLTVL.